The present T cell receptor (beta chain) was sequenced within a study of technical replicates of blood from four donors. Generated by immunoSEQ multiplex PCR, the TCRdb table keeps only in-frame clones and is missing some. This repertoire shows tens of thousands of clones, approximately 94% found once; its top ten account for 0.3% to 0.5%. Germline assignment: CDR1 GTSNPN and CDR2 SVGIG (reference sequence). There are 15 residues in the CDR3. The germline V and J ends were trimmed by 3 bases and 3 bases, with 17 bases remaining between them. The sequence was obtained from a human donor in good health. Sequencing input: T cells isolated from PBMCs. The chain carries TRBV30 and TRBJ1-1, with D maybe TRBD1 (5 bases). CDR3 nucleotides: TGTGCCTGGAGCCATCAGCCCGCGGGGGACACTGAAGCTTTCTTT. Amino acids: CAWSHQPAGDTEAFF.